The sequence of this T cell receptor beta chain was determined in a study of blood T cell repertoires in COVID-19. Looking at the study overall: Italy, Spain and the United States were the sources of the convalescent and acute COVID-19 samples.

Authors' processing steps: From reference gene primer amplification, estimates of nucleated cell counts were derived. Libraries were prepared by immunoSEQ multiplex PCR; TCRdb keeps only in-frame clonotypes and omits some of them. That table gives V, J and clone size, and the DNA gave D and trimming. Of 150,000 to 200,000 clones listed, approximately 86% are singletons. In germline, CDR1 is SGHTA, CDR2 FQGNSA. J lost 6 bases, V lost 5 bases, and 13 bases had no gene match. The CDR3 runs to 16 residues. Input material: peripheral blood. This chain joins TRBV7-2 and TRBJ1-5; TRBD1 aligns across 7 bases. This clonotype was obtained from a man in his sixties or seventies with acute or convalescent COVID-19. For the CDR3, the DNA is TGTGCCAGCAGCCCGAACAGGGGAGGATCCGGTCAGCCCCAGCATTTT. It specifies CASSPNRGGSGQPQHF.